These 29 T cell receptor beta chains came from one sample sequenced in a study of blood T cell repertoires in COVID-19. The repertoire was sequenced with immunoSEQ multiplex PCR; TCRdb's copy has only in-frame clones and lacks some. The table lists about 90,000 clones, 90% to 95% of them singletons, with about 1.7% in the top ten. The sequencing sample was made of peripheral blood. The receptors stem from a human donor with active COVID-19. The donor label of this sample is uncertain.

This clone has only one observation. CDR3 residues: CSVEDQQTGELFF. The DNA of the CDR3 is TGCAGCGTTGAAGATCAACAGACCGGGGAGCTGTTTTTT. The chain employs TRBV29-1 and TRBJ2-2; D is unresolved. V lost 0 bases to trimming and J lost 5 bases, with 7 bases between them. CDR3 length: 13 residues. Germline V gene lookup returns CDR1 SQVTM and CDR2 ANQGSEA.

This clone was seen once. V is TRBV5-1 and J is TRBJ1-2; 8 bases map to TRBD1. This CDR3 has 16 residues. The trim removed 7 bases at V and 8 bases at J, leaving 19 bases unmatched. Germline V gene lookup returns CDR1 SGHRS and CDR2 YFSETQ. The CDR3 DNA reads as TGCGCCAGCCGCGGAGGACCAGGGACAGGTGTAGACGGCTACACCTTC. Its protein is CASRGGPGTGVDGYTF. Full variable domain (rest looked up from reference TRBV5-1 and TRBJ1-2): KAGVTQTPRYLIKTRGQQVTLSCSPISGHRSVSWYQQTPGQGLQFLFEYFSETQRNKGNFPGRFSGRQFSNSRSEMNVSTLELGDSALYLCASRGGPGTGVDGYTFGSGTRLTVV.

DNA of the CDR3: TGTGCCAGCAGCTTTGTGTCAGGCGATTATGGCTACACCTTC. Its protein is CASSFVSGDYGYTF. The chain links TRBV7-9 to TRBJ1-2, with D unclear. This CDR3 has 14 residues. The germline gives CDR1 SEHNR, CDR2 FQNEAQ (reference sequence). The ends were cut back, 3 bases at V and 5 bases at J, with 13 bases in the middle.

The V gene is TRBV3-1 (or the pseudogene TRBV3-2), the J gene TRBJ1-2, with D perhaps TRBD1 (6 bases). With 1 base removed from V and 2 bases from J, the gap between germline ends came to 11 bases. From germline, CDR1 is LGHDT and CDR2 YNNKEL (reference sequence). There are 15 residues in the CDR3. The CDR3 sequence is CASSQAADRNYGYTF. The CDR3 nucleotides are TGTGCCAGCAGCCAAGCGGCAGACAGGAACTATGGCTACACCTTC.

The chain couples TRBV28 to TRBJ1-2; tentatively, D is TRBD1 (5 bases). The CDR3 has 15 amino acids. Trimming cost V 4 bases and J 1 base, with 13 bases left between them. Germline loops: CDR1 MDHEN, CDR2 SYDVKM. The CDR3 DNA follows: TGTGCCAGCAGTTCTCCTGAGACAGTTAACTATGGCTACACCTTC. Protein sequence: CASSSPETVNYGYTF.

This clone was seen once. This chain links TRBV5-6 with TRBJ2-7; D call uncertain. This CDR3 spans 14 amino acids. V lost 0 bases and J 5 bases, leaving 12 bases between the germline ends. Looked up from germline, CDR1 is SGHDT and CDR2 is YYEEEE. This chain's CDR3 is CASSLGLGMNEQYF. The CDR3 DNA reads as TGTGCCAGCAGCTTGGGGCTAGGTATGAACGAGCAGTACTTC. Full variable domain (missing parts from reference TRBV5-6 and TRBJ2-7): DAGVTQSPTHLIKTRGQQVTLRCSPKSGHDTVSWYQQALGQGPQFIFQYYEEEERQRGNFPDRFSGHQFPNYSSELNVNALLLGDSALYLCASSLGLGMNEQYFGPGTRLTVT.

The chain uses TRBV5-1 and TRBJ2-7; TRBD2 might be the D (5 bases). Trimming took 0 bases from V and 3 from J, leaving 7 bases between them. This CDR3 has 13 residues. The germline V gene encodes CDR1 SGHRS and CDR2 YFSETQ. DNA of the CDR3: TGCGCCAGCAGCTTGGAGACTAACTACGAGCAGTACTTC. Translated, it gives CASSLETNYEQYF. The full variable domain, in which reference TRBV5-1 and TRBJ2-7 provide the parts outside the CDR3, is KAGVTQTPRYLIKTRGQQVTLSCSPISGHRSVSWYQQTPGQGLQFLFEYFSETQRNKGNFPGRFSGRQFSNSRSEMNVSTLELGDSALYLCASSLETNYEQYFGPGTRLTVT.

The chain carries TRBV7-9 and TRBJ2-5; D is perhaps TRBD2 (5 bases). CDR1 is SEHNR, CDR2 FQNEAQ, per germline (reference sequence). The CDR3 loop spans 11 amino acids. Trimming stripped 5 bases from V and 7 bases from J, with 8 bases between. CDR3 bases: TGTGCCAGCAGCCCCGGAGGGACCCAGTACTTC. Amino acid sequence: CASSPGGTQYF.

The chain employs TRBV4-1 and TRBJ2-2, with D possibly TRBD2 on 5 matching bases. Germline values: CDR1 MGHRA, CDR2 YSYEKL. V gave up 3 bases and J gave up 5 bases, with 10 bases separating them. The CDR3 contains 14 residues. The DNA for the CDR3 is TGCGCCAGCAGCCAGAGAGGGTGGACCGGGGAGCTGTTTTTT. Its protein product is CASSQRGWTGELFF.

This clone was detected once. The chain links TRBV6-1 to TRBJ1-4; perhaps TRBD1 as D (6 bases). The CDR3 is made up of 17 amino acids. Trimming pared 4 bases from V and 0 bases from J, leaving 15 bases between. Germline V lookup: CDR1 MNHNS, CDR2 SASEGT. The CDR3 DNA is TGTGCCAGCAGTGGCCAAAGGGGGTGGGCAACTAATGAAAAACTGTTTTTT. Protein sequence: CASSGQRGWATNEKLFF.

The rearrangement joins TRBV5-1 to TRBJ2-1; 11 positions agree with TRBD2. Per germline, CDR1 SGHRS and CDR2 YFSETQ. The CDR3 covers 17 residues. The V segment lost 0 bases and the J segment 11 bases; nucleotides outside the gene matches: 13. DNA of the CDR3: TGCGCCAGCAGCTTGGCTGTGGTGACTAGCGGGGAGGGAAAGCAGTTCTTC. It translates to CASSLAVVTSGEGKQFF.

CDR3 in DNA: TGTGCCAGCAGCATACGACTCAGCAGCTCCTACAATGAGCAGTTCTTC. Translating it yields CASSIRLSSSYNEQFF. The chain is built from TRBV21-1 and TRBJ2-1; no check of the table's D call, TRBD2, against the DNA was made. TRBV21-1 corresponds to a pseudogene. The CDR3 is 16 residues long.

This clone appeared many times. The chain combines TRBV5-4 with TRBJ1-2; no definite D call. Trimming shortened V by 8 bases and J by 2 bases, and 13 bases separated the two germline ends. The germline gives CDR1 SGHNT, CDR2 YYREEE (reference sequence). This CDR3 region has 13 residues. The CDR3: CASTRPGNYGYTF. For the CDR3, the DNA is TGTGCCAGTACACGCCCGGGGAACTATGGCTACACCTTC.

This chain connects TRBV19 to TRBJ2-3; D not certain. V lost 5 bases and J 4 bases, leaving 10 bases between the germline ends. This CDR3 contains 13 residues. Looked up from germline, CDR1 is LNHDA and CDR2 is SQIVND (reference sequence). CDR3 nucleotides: TGTGCCAGTAGTCCCTCTAGTGCAGATACGCAGTATTTT. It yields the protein CASSPSSADTQYF. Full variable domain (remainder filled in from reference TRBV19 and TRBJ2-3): DGGITQSPKYLFRKEGQNVTLSCEQNLNHDAMYWYRQDPGQGLRLIYYSQIVNDFQKGDIAEGYSVSREKKESFPLTVTSAQKNPTAFYLCASSPSSADTQYFGPGTRLTVL.

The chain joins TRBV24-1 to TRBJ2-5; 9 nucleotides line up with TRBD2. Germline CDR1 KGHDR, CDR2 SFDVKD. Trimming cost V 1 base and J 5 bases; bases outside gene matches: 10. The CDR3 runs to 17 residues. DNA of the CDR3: TGTGCCACCAGTGATTTTGTGGGGTCCAGCGGGGGGGAGACCCAGTACTTC. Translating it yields CATSDFVGSSGGETQYF.

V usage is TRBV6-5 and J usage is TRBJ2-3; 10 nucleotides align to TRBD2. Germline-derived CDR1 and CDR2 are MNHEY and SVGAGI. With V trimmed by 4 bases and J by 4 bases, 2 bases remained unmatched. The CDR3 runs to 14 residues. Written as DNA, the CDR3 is TGTGCCAGCAGTTCGAGCGGGGGGGCAGATACGCAGTATTTT. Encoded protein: CASSSSGGADTQYF.

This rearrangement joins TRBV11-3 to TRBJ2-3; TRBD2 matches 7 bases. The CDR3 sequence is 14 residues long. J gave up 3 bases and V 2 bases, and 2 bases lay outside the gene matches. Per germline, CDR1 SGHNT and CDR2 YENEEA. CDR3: CASSLIGGTDTQYF. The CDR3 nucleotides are TGTGCCAGCAGCTTAATCGGGGGGACAGATACGCAGTATTTT.

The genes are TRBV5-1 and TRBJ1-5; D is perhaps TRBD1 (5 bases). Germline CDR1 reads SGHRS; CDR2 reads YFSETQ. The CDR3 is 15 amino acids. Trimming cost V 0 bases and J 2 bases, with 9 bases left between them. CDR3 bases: TGCGCCAGCAGCTTGGGTGGCAGGGGCAATCAGCCCCAGCATTTT. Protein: CASSLGGRGNQPQHF.

CDR3 coding DNA: TGTGCCAGCAGCGTGGCCCCCAACCAGAGCACAGATACGCAGTATTTT. It encodes CASSVAPNQSTDTQYF. This chain joins TRBV9 and TRBJ2-3; D call uncertain. V was trimmed by 2 bases and J by 0 bases, leaving 13 bases between them. The CDR3 sequence is 16 residues long. Germline-derived CDR1 and CDR2 are SGDLS and YYNGEE.

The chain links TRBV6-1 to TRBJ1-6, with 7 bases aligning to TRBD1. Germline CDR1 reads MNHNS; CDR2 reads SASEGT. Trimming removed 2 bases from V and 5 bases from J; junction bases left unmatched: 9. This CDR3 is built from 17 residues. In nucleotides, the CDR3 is TGTGCCAGCAGTGAATCCTGGGACAGCCATCATAATTCACCCCTCCACTTT. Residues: CASSESWDSHHNSPLHF.

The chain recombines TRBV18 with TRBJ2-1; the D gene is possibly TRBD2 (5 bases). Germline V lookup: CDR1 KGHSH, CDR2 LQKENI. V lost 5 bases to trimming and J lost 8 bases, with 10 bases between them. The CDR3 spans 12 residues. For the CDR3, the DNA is TGTGCCAGCTCAACAGAGGGCCATGAGCAGTTCTTC. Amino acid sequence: CASSTEGHEQFF.

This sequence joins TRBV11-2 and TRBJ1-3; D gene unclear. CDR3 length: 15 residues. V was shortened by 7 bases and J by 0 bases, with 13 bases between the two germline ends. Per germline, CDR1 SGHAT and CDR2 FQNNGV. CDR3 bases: TGTGCCAGCATGGAGCAAGCGAGCTCTGGAAACACCATATATTTT. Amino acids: CASMEQASSGNTIYF.

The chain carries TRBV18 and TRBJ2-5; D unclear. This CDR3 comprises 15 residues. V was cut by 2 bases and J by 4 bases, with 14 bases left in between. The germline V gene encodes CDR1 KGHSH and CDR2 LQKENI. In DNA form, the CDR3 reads TGTGCCAGCTCACCAGAGCACTCCTACGGAGAGACCCAGTACTTC. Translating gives CASSPEHSYGETQYF.

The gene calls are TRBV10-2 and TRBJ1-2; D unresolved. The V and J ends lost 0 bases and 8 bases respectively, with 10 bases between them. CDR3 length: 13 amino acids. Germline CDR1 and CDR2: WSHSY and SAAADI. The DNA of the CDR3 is TGCGCCAGCAGTGAGTCGGATGGCAGGGGCTACACCTTC. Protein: CASSESDGRGYTF.

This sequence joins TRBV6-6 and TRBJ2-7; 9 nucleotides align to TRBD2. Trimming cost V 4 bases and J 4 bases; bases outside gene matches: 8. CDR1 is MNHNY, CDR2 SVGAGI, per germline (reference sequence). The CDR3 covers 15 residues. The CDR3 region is CASSSFSAGGYEQYF. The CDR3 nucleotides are TGTGCCAGCAGTTCCTTCAGCGCGGGGGGGTACGAGCAGTACTTC.

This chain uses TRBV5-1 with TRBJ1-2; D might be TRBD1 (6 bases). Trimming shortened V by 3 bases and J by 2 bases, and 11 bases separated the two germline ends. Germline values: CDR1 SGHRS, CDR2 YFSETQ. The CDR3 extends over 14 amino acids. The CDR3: CASSSGTPNYGYTF. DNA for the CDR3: TGCGCCAGCAGCTCCGGGACACCGAACTATGGCTACACCTTC.

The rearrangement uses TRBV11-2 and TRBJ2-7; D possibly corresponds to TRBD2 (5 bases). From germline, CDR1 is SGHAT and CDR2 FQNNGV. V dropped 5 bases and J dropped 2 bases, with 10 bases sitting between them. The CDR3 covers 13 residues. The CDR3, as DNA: TGTGCCAGCAGCCTTGGACTTGCCTACGAGCAGTACTTC. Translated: CASSLGLAYEQYF. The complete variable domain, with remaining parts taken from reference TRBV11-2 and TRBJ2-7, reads EAGVAQSPRYKIIEKRQSVAFWCNPISGHATLYWYQQILGQGPKLLIQFQNNGVVDDSQLPKDRFSAERLKGVDSTLKIQPAKLEDSAVYLCASSLGLAYEQYFGPGTRLTVT.

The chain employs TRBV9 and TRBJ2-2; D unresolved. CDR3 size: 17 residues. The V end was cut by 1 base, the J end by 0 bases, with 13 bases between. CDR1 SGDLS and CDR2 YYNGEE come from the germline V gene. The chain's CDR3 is CASSVFSRVSNTGELFF. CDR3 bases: TGTGCCAGCAGCGTATTCTCCCGGGTGTCGAACACCGGGGAGCTGTTTTTT.

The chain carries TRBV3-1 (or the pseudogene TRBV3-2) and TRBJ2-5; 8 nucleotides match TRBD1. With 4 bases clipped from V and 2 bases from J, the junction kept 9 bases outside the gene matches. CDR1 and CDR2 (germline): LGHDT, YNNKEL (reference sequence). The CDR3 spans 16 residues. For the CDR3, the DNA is TGTGCCAGCAGCCCCAACGACAGGGGTAATCAAGAGACCCAGTACTTC. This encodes CASSPNDRGNQETQYF.